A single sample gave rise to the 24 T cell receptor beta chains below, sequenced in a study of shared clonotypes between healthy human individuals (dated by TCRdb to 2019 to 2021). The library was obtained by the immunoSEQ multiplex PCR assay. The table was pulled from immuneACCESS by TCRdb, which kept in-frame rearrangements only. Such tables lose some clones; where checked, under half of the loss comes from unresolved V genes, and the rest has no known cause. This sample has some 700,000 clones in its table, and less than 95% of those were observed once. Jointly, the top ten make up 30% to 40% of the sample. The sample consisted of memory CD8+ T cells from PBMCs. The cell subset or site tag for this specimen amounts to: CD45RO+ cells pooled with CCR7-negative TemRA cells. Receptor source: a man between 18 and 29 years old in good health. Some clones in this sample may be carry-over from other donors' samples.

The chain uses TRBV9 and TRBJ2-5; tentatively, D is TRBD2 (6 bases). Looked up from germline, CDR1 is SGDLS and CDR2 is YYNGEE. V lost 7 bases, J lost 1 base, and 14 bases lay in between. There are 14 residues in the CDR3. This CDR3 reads CASERREGQETQYF. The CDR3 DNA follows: TGTGCCAGCGAGCGGCGGGAAGGCCAAGAGACCCAGTACTTC.

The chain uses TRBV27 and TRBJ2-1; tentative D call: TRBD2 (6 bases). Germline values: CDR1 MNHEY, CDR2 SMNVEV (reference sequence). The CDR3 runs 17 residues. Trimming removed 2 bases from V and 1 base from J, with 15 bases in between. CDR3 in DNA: TGTGCCAGCAGTTTAGGACCGGGGGACCTATCCTACAATGAGCAGTTCTTC. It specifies CASSLGPGDLSYNEQFF.

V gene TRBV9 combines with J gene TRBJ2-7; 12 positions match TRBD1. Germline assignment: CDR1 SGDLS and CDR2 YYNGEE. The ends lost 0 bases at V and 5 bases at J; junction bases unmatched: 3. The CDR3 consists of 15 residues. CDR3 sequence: CASSVAGTGGDEQYF. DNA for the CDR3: TGTGCCAGCAGCGTAGCCGGGACAGGGGGCGACGAGCAGTACTTC.

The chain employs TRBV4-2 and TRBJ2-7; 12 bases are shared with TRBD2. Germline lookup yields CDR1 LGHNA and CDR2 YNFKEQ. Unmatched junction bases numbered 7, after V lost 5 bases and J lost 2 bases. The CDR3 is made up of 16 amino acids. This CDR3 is CASSSSSGRDTYEQYF. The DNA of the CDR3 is TGTGCCAGCAGCTCATCTAGCGGGAGGGATACCTACGAGCAGTACTTC.

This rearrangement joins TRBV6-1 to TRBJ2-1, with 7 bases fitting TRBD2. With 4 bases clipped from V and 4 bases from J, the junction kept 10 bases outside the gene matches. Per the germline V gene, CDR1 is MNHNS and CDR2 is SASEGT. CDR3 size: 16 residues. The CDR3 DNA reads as TGTGCCAGCAGTGCGGGTCGGGCTAGCGGTTACAATGAGCAGTTCTTC. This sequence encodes CASSAGRASGYNEQFF.

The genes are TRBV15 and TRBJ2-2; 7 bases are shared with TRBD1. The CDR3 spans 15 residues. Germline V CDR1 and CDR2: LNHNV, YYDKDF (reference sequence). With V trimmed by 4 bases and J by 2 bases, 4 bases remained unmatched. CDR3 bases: TGTGCCACCAGCACCGGGACAGATAACACCGGGGAGCTGTTTTTT. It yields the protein CATSTGTDNTGELFF.

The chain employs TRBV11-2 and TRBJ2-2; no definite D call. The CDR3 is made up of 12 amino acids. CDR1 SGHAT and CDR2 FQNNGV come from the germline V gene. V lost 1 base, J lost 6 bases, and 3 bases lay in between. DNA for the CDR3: TGTGCCAGCAGCTTAGTAGCCGGGGAGCTGTTTTTT. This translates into CASSLVAGELFF.

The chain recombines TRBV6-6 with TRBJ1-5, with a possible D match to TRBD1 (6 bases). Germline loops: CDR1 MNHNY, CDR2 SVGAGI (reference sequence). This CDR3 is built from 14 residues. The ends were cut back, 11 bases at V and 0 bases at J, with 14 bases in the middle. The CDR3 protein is CAAGPGDSNQPQHF. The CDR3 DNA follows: TGTGCCGCCGGGCCAGGGGATAGCAATCAGCCCCAGCATTTT.

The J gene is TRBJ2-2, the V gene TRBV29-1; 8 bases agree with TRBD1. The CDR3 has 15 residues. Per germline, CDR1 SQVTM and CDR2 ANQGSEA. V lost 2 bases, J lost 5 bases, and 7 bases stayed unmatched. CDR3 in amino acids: CSVERDRGPTGELFF. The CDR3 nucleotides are TGCAGCGTTGAACGCGACAGGGGTCCAACCGGGGAGCTGTTTTTT.

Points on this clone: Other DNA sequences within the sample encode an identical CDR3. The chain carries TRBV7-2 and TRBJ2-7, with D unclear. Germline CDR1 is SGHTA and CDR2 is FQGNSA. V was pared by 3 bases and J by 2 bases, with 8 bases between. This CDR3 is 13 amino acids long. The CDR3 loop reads CASSFNSPYEQYF. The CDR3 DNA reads TGTGCCAGCAGCTTTAATTCGCCCTACGAGCAGTACTTC.

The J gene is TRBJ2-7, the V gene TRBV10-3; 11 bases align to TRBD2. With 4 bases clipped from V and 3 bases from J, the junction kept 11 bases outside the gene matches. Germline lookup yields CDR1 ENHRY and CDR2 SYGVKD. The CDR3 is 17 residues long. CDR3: CAISALGSSGRYYEQYF. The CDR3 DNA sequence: TGTGCCATCAGTGCCCTGGGTTCTAGCGGGAGGTACTACGAGCAGTACTTC.

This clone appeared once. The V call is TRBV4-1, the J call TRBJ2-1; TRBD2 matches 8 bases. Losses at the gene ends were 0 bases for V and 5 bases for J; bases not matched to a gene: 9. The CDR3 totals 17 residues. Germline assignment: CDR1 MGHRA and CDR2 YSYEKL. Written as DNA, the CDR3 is TGCGCCAGCAGCCAAGATATTATTGCGGGACTAGACAATGAGCAGTTCTTC. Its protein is CASSQDIIAGLDNEQFF.

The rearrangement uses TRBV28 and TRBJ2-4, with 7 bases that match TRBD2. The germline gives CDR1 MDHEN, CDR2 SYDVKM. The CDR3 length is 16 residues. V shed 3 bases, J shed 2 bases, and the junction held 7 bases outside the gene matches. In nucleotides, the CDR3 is TGTGCCAGCAGTTTGGGGCGGGGGTTTCCCAAAAACATTCAGTACTTC. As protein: CASSLGRGFPKNIQYF.

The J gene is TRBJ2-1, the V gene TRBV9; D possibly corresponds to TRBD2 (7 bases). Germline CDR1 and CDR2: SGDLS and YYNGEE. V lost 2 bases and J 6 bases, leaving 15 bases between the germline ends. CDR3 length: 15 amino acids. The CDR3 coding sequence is TGTGCCAGCAGCGTCTACGGGGGAGGGGGCAATGAGCAGTTCTTC. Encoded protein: CASSVYGGGGNEQFF.

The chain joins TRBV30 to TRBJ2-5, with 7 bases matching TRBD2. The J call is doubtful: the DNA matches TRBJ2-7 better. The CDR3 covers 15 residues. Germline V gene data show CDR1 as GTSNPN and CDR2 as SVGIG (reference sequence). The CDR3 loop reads CAWSVLAGDSYEQYF. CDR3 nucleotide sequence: TGTGCCTGGAGTGTACTCGCGGGAGACTCCTACGAGCAGTACTTC.

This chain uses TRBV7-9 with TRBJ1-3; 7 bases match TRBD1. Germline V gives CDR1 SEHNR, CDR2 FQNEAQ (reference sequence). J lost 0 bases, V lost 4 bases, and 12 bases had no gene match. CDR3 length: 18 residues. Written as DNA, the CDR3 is TGTGCCAGCAGCTCCGCGGGGGGGACAGTTAACTCTGGAAACACCATATATTTT. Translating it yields CASSSAGGTVNSGNTIYF.

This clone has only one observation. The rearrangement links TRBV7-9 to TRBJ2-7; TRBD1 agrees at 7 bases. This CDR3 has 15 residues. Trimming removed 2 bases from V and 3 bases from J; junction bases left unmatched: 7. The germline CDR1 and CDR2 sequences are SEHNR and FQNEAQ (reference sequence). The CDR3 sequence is CASSLLTQGSYEQYF. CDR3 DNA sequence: TGTGCCAGCAGCTTATTGACACAGGGGAGCTACGAGCAGTACTTC.

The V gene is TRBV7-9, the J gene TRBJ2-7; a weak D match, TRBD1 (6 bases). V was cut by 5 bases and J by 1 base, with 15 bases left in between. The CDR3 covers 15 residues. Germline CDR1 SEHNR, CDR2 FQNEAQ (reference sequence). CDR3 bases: TGTGCCAGCAGCCCCCCCACAGGGTGGTCCTACGAGCAGTACTTC. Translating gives CASSPPTGWSYEQYF.

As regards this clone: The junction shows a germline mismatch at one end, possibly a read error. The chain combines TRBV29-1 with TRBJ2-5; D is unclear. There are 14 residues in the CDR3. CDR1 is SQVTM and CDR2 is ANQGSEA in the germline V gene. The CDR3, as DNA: TGCAGCGTCGAAGCCATCCACCGTCCGGGGACCCAGTACTTC. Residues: CSVEAIHRPGTQYF.

CDR3 sequence (DNA): TGCGCCAGCAGCTTGGTACACGGACAAGAGACCCAGTACTTC. It specifies CASSLVHGQETQYF. The chain recombines TRBV5-1 with TRBJ2-5; no clear D gene. The germline gives CDR1 SGHRS, CDR2 YFSETQ. The CDR3 extends over 14 amino acids. V dropped 0 bases and J dropped 2 bases, with 8 bases sitting between them.

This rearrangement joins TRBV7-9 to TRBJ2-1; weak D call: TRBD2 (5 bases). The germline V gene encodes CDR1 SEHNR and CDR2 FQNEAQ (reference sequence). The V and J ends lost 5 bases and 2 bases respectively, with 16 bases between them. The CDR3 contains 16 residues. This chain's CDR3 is CASSNSVGDPYNEQFF. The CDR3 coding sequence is TGTGCCAGCAGCAATAGCGTTGGCGACCCCTACAATGAGCAGTTCTTC.

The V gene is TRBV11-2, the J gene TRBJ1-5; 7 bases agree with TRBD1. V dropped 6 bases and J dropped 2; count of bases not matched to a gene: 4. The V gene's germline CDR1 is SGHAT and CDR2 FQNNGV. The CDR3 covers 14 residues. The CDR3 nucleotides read TGTGCCAGCAGTTACAGGGGCGGCAATCAGCCCCAGCATTTT. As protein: CASSYRGGNQPQHF. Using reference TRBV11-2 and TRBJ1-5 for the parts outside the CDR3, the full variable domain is EAGVAQSPRYKIIEKRQSVAFWCNPISGHATLYWYQQILGQGPKLLIQFQNNGVVDDSQLPKDRFSAERLKGVDSTLKIQPAKLEDSAVYLCASSYRGGNQPQHFGDGTRLSIL.

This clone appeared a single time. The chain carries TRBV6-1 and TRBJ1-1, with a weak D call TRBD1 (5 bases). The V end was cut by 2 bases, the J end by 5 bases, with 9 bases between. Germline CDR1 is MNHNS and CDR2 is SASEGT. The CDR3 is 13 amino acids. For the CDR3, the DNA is TGTGCCAGCAGTGAAATGGGGGGTACTGAAGCTTTCTTT. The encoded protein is CASSEMGGTEAFF.

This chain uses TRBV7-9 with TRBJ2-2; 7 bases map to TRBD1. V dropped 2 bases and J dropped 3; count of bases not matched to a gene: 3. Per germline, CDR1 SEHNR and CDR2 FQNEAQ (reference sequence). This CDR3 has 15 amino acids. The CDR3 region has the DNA TGTGCCAGCAGCTTAAGACAGGGAGACACCGGGGAGCTGTTTTTT. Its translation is CASSLRQGDTGELFF.